This entry lists 13 T cell receptor beta chains sequenced from one sample in a study of vaccination and CD4 T cells after COVID-19. These TCRs' antigens remain unknown. An Oncomine TCR Beta short-read assay was used to sequence the DNA from cultured CD4+ T cells. In TCRdb, the PCR reads were re-called with MiXCR into one record per CDR3 protein. There are fewer than 15,000 distinct CDR3 sequences in the sample; around 38% occur only once, and 7.5% to 9.5% lies in the top ten. Treatment meaning: roughly 11-day PBMC culture with coronavirus spike peptide pools or control peptides (ViraFEST assay). The input for sequencing was CD4+ T cells from blood, cultured in vitro, taken after SARS-CoV-2 vaccination. These receptors originate from a human donor who had recovered from COVID-19.

J is TRBJ1-1 and V is TRBV10-3; maybe TRBD1 (5 bases). The CDR3 is 14 amino acids. The ends were cut back, 4 bases at V and 0 bases at J, with 9 bases in the middle. CDR1 and CDR2 (germline): ENHRY, SYGVKD. CDR3 amino acids: CAISGRQLNTEAFF. CDR3 bases: TGTGCCATCAGTGGTCGACAGCTGAACACTGAAGCTTTCTTT.

J is TRBJ2-3 and V is TRBV7-6; D gene unclear. Germline V gene sequence: CDR1 SGHVS, CDR2 FNYEAQ. Deletions cut 1 base from V and 2 bases from J, with 13 bases between. CDR3 length equals 16 residues. CDR3 loop: CASSLGAGAFTDTQYF. The CDR3 nucleotides read TGTGCCAGCAGCTTAGGGGCAGGCGCTTTCACAGATACGCAGTATTTT.

The J gene is TRBJ1-1, the V gene TRBV6-5; perhaps TRBD1 as D (5 bases). Germline assignment: CDR1 MNHEY and CDR2 SVGAGI. V shed 4 bases and J shed 0 bases, with 9 bases lying between them. CDR3 length: 14 amino acids. CDR3 in DNA: TGTGCCAGCAGTTCCGGGACGGTGAACACTGAAGCTTTCTTT. Translating it yields CASSSGTVNTEAFF.

CDR3: CATRDGFSYGYTF. The CDR3 DNA sequence: TGTGCCACCAGGGACGGCTTTTCCTATGGCTACACCTTC. The V and J genes are TRBV12-3 or TRBV12-4 and TRBJ1-2, with D possibly being TRBD1 (5 bases). CDR3 length: 13 amino acids. Trimming pared 10 bases from V and 4 bases from J, leaving 16 bases between.

CDR3 loop: CASSLTRGHSPLHF. CDR3 in DNA: TGTGCCAGCAGCCTGACACGGGGACATTCACCCCTCCACTTT. V usage is TRBV7-2 and J usage is TRBJ1-6, with D perhaps matching TRBD1 (5 bases). The CDR3 loop spans 14 amino acids. The germline V gene has CDR1 SGHTA and CDR2 FQGNSA. The V and J ends lost 5 bases and 8 bases respectively, with 13 bases between them.

In its sample, this clonotype is medium-sized (0.01 to 0.1%). V usage is TRBV7-9 and J usage is TRBJ1-1; 8 bases fit TRBD1. This CDR3 spans 15 amino acids. Germline V gene lookup returns CDR1 SEHNR and CDR2 FQNEAQ (reference sequence). Trimming cost V 5 bases and J 1 base; bases outside gene matches: 6. Here the CDR3 reads CASSLRQGKNTEAFF. For the CDR3, the DNA is TGTGCCAGCAGCCTGCGACAGGGGAAGAACACTGAAGCTTTCTTT. The variable domain in full, completed from reference TRBV7-9 and TRBJ1-1, reads DTGVSQNPRHKITKRGQNVTFRCDPISEHNRLYWYRQTLGQGPEFLTYFQNEAQLEKSRLLSDRFSAERPKGSFSTLEIQRTEQGDSAMYLCASSLRQGKNTEAFFGQGTRLTVV.

In its sample, this clonotype is medium-sized. The chain uses TRBV6-1 and TRBJ1-5; unclear D gene. Trimming took off 4 bases at V and 1 base at J, with 5 bases between the two ends. This CDR3 has 13 amino acids. Germline V lookup: CDR1 MNHNS, CDR2 SASEGT. The CDR3 loop reads CASSGASNQPQHF. CDR3 coding DNA: TGTGCCAGCAGTGGGGCAAGCAATCAGCCCCAGCATTTT.

This clonotype appeared a few times. This sequence joins TRBV6-1 and TRBJ1-2; TRBD1 agrees at 7 bases. V shed 6 bases and J 4 bases; nucleotides not matched to a gene: 8. Germline V gives CDR1 MNHNS, CDR2 SASEGT. The CDR3 runs to 14 residues. The CDR3 region is CASRAGTAVYGYTF. CDR3 DNA sequence: TGTGCCAGCAGGGCCGGGACAGCCGTCTATGGCTACACCTTC.

V and J are TRBV14 and TRBJ2-5; 11 bases align to TRBD2. The CDR3 loop spans 18 amino acids. V lost 1 base and J lost 0; bases outside the gene matches: 7. Per the germline V gene, CDR1 is SGHDN and CDR2 is FVKESK. The CDR3 bases are TGTGCCAGCAGCCAAGGTCTAGCGGGGGGCCGGTACCAAGAGACCCAGTACTTC. It specifies CASSQGLAGGRYQETQYF.

V usage is TRBV12-3 or TRBV12-4 and J usage is TRBJ1-1; D unclear. V was trimmed by 3 bases and J by 4 bases, leaving 9 bases between them. This CDR3 region has 13 residues. The CDR3 DNA follows: TGTGCCAGCAGTTTTCTCCCCTCCACTGAAGCTTTCTTT. Its translation: CASSFLPSTEAFF.

The gene calls are TRBV20-1 and TRBJ2-3, with D perhaps given as TRBD1 or TRBD2 (5 bases each). CDR1 and CDR2 from the germline V gene are DFQATT and SNEGSKA (reference sequence). This CDR3 comprises 13 residues. Trimming took 4 bases from V and 5 from J, leaving 13 bases between them. The CDR3 spells CSAKSVGVDTQYF. The CDR3 DNA is TGCAGTGCTAAGAGTGTGGGGGTAGATACGCAGTATTTT.

The chain combines TRBV28 with TRBJ1-2; perhaps TRBD1 as D (5 bases). V gave up 10 bases and J gave up 3 bases, with 21 bases separating them. The CDR3 has 15 residues. Germline V gives CDR1 MDHEN, CDR2 SYDVKM. The CDR3 DNA is TGTGCCACGACAGCGTCCGGGGGGTTGGACTATGGCTACACCTTC. It translates to CATTASGGLDYGYTF.

This clonotype was counted between two and nine times. The chain uses TRBV11-1 and TRBJ2-7; D may match TRBD1 or TRBD2 (5 bases each). Germline lookup yields CDR1 SGHAT and CDR2 FQDESV (reference sequence). This CDR3 spans 15 amino acids. Trimming left V 0 bases short and J 5 bases short, with 14 bases between. The CDR3 DNA reads as TGTGCCAGCAGCTTAGCTCCGGGACCCGGTAACGAGCAGTACTTC. This sequence encodes CASSLAPGPGNEQYF.